Following are 27 T cell receptor beta chains from one sample sequenced in a study of beta chain features in type 1 diabetes. The isolated RNA, all of it, was reverse transcribed, so expressed TCRB transcripts were what got sequenced. Sequenced by immunoSEQ multiplex PCR; TCRdb stores in-frame clones only, minus some. The sample includes some 410,000 clones, roughly 11% of them seen just once. The specimen sequenced was naive CD4+ T cells from blood. The source is a woman younger than 35 in good health.

J is TRBJ2-7 and V is TRBV7-8, with D unclear. V lost 4 bases and J 2 bases, leaving 15 bases between the germline ends. CDR1 is SGHVS, CDR2 FQNEAQ, per germline. This CDR3 region has 15 residues. CDR3 in DNA: TGTGCCAGCAGCTCACACCTCGCCGGCGCCTACGAGCAGTACGTC. It specifies CASSSHLAGAYEQYV.

In this sample, this clone turned up a few times. The gene calls are TRBV4-1 and TRBJ1-5; 8 positions agree with TRBD1. CDR3 length: 14 residues. Germline CDR1 MGHRA, CDR2 YSYEKL. Trimming at V came to 6 bases and at J to 7 bases, leaving 8 bases not matched to a gene. In DNA form, the CDR3 reads TGCGCCAGCAGACCGACAGGGGTTGGACAGCCCCAGCATTTT. Translating it yields CASRPTGVGQPQHF.

The chain couples TRBV9 to TRBJ2-3; 8 bases match TRBD2. CDR1 SGDLS and CDR2 YYNGEE come from the germline V gene. The CDR3 covers 15 residues. The J segment lost 4 bases and the V segment lost 6 bases, leaving 10 bases of the junction unmatched. The CDR3 sequence: CASTREGRIADTQYF. The CDR3 coding sequence is TGTGCCAGCACTCGGGAGGGCCGTATCGCAGATACGCAGTATTTT.

This clone was observed a handful of times. The rearrangement uses TRBV10-3 and TRBJ1-1; D perhaps matches TRBD1 (6 bases). Trimming took 4 bases from V and 4 from J, leaving 16 bases between them. The germline CDR1 and CDR2 sequences are ENHRY and SYGVKD. The CDR3 length is 15 residues. CDR3 sequence: CAISALTGTATEAFF. The DNA for the CDR3 is TGTGCCATCAGTGCTCTAACAGGGACGGCCACTGAAGCTTTCTTT.

The J gene is TRBJ1-2, the V gene TRBV7-2; 9 bases are a match to TRBD1. Germline CDR1 SGHTA, CDR2 FQGNSA. This CDR3 has 14 residues. J lost 6 bases, V lost 6 bases, and 8 bases had no gene match. CDR3 region: CASRPPGQGNGYTF. CDR3 in DNA: TGTGCCAGCAGACCTCCGGGACAGGGCAATGGCTACACCTTC.

In its sample, this clone was seen a few times. The J gene is TRBJ2-3, the V gene TRBV7-2; unclear D gene. The CDR3 spans 14 residues. The ends were cut back, 2 bases at V and 9 bases at J, with 15 bases in the middle. Germline CDR1 reads SGHTA; CDR2 reads FQGNSA. CDR3: CASSLWAARGTQYF. DNA for the CDR3: TGTGCCAGCAGCTTATGGGCGGCTAGAGGCACGCAGTATTTT.

Concerning this clone: At one end, the junction sequence differs from germline, possibly due to a read error. This sequence joins TRBV7-7 and TRBJ2-4; 7 bases line up with TRBD1. This CDR3 region has 18 residues. CDR1 and CDR2 from the germline V gene are SSHAT and FNYEAQ (reference sequence). In DNA form, the CDR3 reads TGTGCTAGCAGCTCCCGCCTACAGGGGCCCGTCGCCAAAAACATTCAGTACTTC. Translation: CASSSRLQGPVAKNIQYF.

Only a few counts were recorded for this clone. The V gene is TRBV7-9, the J gene TRBJ1-1; 9 bases match TRBD1. Losses at the gene ends were 5 bases for V and 1 base for J; bases not matched to a gene: 5. CDR1 and CDR2 from the germline V gene are SEHNR and FQNEAQ (reference sequence). The CDR3 has 15 amino acids. The CDR3 DNA reads as TGTGCCAGCAGCGGACCGGACAGGGGGAACACTGAAGCTTTCTTT. Translating gives CASSGPDRGNTEAFF.

This clone was observed a handful of times. The J gene is TRBJ2-5, the V gene TRBV7-3; perhaps TRBD1 as D (6 bases). Trimming shortened V by 2 bases and J by 2 bases, and 6 bases separated the two germline ends. CDR3 length: 13 amino acids. The germline V gene has CDR1 SGHTA and CDR2 FQGTGA. CDR3 DNA sequence: TGTGCCAGCAGCTTAGACAGGCAAGAGACCCAGTACTTC. This translates into CASSLDRQETQYF.

The chain links TRBV15 to TRBJ2-7, with D possibly TRBD2 on 5 matching bases. The CDR3 is 15 amino acids. Germline loops: CDR1 LNHNV, CDR2 YYDKDF (reference sequence). V shed 1 base and J shed 4 bases, with 14 bases lying between them. CDR3 coding DNA: TGTGCCACCAGCAGAGCGGGGTCGGTTAGTTACGAGCAGTACTTC. Amino acids: CATSRAGSVSYEQYF.

The gene calls are TRBV27 and TRBJ1-1; unclear D gene. The V gene's germline CDR1 is MNHEY and CDR2 SMNVEV (reference sequence). The CDR3 is 17 residues long. The V end was cut by 4 bases, the J end by 1 base, with 19 bases between. The CDR3 DNA sequence: TGTGCCAGCAGTTCAGTCTGGGCAGATACCAAGAACACTGAAGCTTTCTTT. Protein: CASSSVWADTKNTEAFF.

CDR3 residues: CASSLRALGSPLHF. The DNA of the CDR3 is TGTGCCAGCAGCCTCAGGGCGCTCGGATCACCCCTCCACTTT. The J gene is TRBJ1-6, the V gene TRBV11-1; weak D call: TRBD1 (5 bases). Trimming took 5 bases from V and 10 from J, leaving 15 bases between them. This CDR3 region has 14 residues. Germline loops: CDR1 SGHAT, CDR2 FQDESV (reference sequence).

The V gene is TRBV19, the J gene TRBJ2-7, with D possibly matching TRBD2 (5 bases). Trimming removed 3 bases from V and 3 bases from J, with 15 bases in between. The length of the CDR3 is 15 residues. Germline values: CDR1 LNHDA, CDR2 SQIVND (reference sequence). CDR3 DNA sequence: TGTGCCAGTAGTATCGACCCTGGGAGATTCTACGAGCAGTACTTC. Its translation is CASSIDPGRFYEQYF.

The sample holds a few counts of this clone. The gene calls are TRBV4-2 and TRBJ1-1, with unresolved D. Trimming stripped 9 bases from V and 2 bases from J, with 10 bases between. Germline CDR1 and CDR2: LGHNA and YNFKEQ. The CDR3 is 12 amino acids. CDR3 protein: CASKKTNTEAFF. CDR3 sequence (DNA): TGTGCCAGTAAGAAAACCAACACTGAAGCTTTCTTT.

The chain uses TRBV6-5 and TRBJ2-7; no clear D. V lost 6 bases to trimming and J lost 0 bases, with 15 bases between them. The germline V gene has CDR1 MNHEY and CDR2 SVGAGI. The CDR3 spans 15 residues. CDR3 amino acids: CASSPGGRPSYEQYF. In nucleotides, the CDR3 is TGTGCCAGCAGCCCGGGCGGAAGGCCCTCCTACGAGCAGTACTTC.

This clone occurred a few times. This rearrangement joins TRBV14 to TRBJ2-1; D is undetermined. The germline V and J ends were trimmed by 1 base and 0 bases, with 13 bases remaining between them. Per germline, CDR1 SGHDN and CDR2 FVKESK. There are 17 residues in the CDR3. CDR3 loop: CASSQGKTFPSYNEQFF. The CDR3 bases are TGTGCCAGCAGCCAAGGCAAAACTTTCCCCTCCTACAATGAGCAGTTCTTC. The full variable domain, with the rest looked up from reference TRBV14 and TRBJ2-1, is EAGVTQFPSHSVIEKGQTVTLRCDPISGHDNLYWYRRVMGKEIKFLLHFVKESKQDESGMPNNRFLAERTGGTYSTLKVQPAELEDSGVYFCASSQGKTFPSYNEQFFGPGTRLTVL.

This clone was found a few times. This chain uses TRBV23-1 with TRBJ2-5; TRBD2 is a possible D gene (6 bases). TRBV23-1 carries the ORF label, with uncertain function. V lost 1 base, J lost 0 bases, and 15 bases lay in between. The CDR3 spans 17 residues. The CDR3 nucleotides read TGCGCCAGCAGTCAATATGGGTTAGCGGCGTACCAAGAGACCCAGTACTTC. This sequence encodes CASSQYGLAAYQETQYF.

This clone was recorded a few times. The sample carries other DNA sequences with the same CDR3. The V and J genes are TRBV27 and TRBJ2-5, with D tentatively TRBD2 (6 bases). Deletions cut 6 bases from V and 4 bases from J, with 12 bases between. The CDR3 consists of 13 residues. CDR1 MNHEY and CDR2 SMNVEV come from the germline V gene (reference sequence). CDR3 amino acids: CASSRRGAETQYF. The CDR3 region has the DNA TGTGCCAGCAGCCGGCGGGGCGCAGAGACCCAGTACTTC.

This clone was seen a handful of times. The chain uses TRBV7-2 and TRBJ1-1, with D possibly TRBD1 on 6 matching bases. Per germline, CDR1 SGHTA and CDR2 FQGNSA. V was clipped by 4 bases and J by 4 bases, with 19 bases between them. This CDR3 has 16 amino acids. The CDR3 region has the DNA TGTGCCAGCAGCTCCCTCTCTCGGACAGTCCCCACTGAAGCTTTCTTT. Protein product: CASSSLSRTVPTEAFF.

J is TRBJ1-1 and V is TRBV5-1; D might be TRBD1 (5 bases). V was clipped by 5 bases and J by 7 bases, with 21 bases between them. Germline V lookup: CDR1 SGHRS, CDR2 YFSETQ. The CDR3 length is 15 residues. CDR3 DNA: TGCGCCAGCAGGGCTGGGACGGCTGACTCGATTGAAGCTTTCTTT. Translation gives CASRAGTADSIEAFF. The full variable domain, completed using reference TRBV5-1 and TRBJ1-1, is KAGVTQTPRYLIKTRGQQVTLSCSPISGHRSVSWYQQTPGQGLQFLFEYFSETQRNKGNFPGRFSGRQFSNSRSEMNVSTLELGDSALYLCASRAGTADSIEAFFGQGTRLTVV.

The chain links TRBV4-3 to TRBJ2-1; maybe TRBD2 (6 bases). Germline V gene lookup returns CDR1 LGHNA and CDR2 YSLEER. V gave up 4 bases and J gave up 4 bases, with 17 bases separating them. CDR3 length: 16 residues. CDR3 sequence: CASSRNGLAEYNEQFF. The DNA for the CDR3 is TGCGCCAGCAGCCGCAACGGGTTAGCGGAATACAATGAGCAGTTCTTC.

This clone occurred a few times. The chain uses TRBV7-9 and TRBJ1-6; TRBD1 might be the D (5 bases). The CDR3 has 17 residues. Trimming took 0 bases from V and 8 from J, leaving 17 bases between them. CDR1 is SEHNR and CDR2 is FQNEAQ in the germline V gene (reference sequence). The CDR3 spells CASSLARSRGGDSPLHF. CDR3 nucleotides: TGTGCCAGCAGCTTAGCCCGATCGCGGGGGGGTGATTCACCCCTCCACTTT.

The sample holds a few counts of this clone. The gene calls are TRBV29-1 and TRBJ1-5, with D perhaps TRBD1 (6 bases). The germline V gene has CDR1 SQVTM and CDR2 ANQGSEA. CDR3 length equals 13 residues. V was cut by 6 bases and J by 3 bases, with 12 bases left in between. CDR3 region: CSVLQGPNQPQHF. DNA for the CDR3: TGCAGCGTGTTACAGGGCCCCAATCAGCCCCAGCATTTT.

The CDR3 region is CASSPPVLVETQYF. CDR3 coding DNA: TGTGCCAGCTCACCACCGGTTCTCGTAGAGACCCAGTACTTC. V usage is TRBV18 and J usage is TRBJ2-5; D remains unclear. V was cut by 0 bases and J by 4 bases, with 9 bases left in between. This CDR3 spans 14 amino acids. Germline V gene data show CDR1 as KGHSH and CDR2 as LQKENI.

The chain recombines TRBV7-9 with TRBJ2-6, with D possibly matching TRBD1 (5 bases). The CDR3 runs 18 residues. Trimming removed 5 bases at V and 2 bases at J, with 19 bases between. The V gene's germline CDR1 is SEHNR and CDR2 FQNEAQ (reference sequence). Here the CDR3 reads CASSPPLRGLAGANVLTF. DNA of the CDR3: TGTGCCAGCAGCCCCCCCTTAAGGGGCCTAGCTGGGGCCAACGTCCTGACTTTC.

This clone was seen a single time. This chain joins TRBV15 and TRBJ2-7, with 9 bases identical to TRBD1. Germline assignment: CDR1 LNHNV and CDR2 YYDKDF (reference sequence). V lost 0 bases, J lost 0 bases, and 3 bases stayed unmatched. CDR3 length: 16 residues. The CDR3 sequence: CATSREPGQGSYEQYV. CDR3 in DNA: TGTGCCACCAGCAGAGAACCGGGACAGGGCTCCTACGAGCAGTACGTC.

This clone was counted between two and nine times. V gene TRBV9 combines with J gene TRBJ2-1, with 13 bases matching TRBD2. Germline V gives CDR1 SGDLS, CDR2 YYNGEE. The CDR3 is 18 residues long. The V gene end was trimmed by 0 bases and the J gene end by 6 bases; junction bases not matched to a gene: 9. For the CDR3, the DNA is TGTGCCAGCAGCGTAGCCCCGCCGGGACTAGCGGGACCCAATGAGCAGTTCTTC. This gives the protein CASSVAPPGLAGPNEQFF.